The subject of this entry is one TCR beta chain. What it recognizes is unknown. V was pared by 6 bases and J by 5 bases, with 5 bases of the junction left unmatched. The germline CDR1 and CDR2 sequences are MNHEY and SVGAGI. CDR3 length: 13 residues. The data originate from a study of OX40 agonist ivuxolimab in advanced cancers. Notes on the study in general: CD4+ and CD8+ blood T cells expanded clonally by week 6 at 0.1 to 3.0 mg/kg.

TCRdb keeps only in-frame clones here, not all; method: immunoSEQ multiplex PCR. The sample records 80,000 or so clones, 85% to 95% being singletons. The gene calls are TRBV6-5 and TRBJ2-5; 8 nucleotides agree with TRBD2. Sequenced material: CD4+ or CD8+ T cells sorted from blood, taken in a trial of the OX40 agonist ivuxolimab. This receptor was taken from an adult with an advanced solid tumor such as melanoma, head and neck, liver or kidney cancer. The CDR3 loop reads CASRWTSRETQYF. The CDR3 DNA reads TGTGCCAGCAGATGGACTAGCCGGGAGACCCAGTACTTC.